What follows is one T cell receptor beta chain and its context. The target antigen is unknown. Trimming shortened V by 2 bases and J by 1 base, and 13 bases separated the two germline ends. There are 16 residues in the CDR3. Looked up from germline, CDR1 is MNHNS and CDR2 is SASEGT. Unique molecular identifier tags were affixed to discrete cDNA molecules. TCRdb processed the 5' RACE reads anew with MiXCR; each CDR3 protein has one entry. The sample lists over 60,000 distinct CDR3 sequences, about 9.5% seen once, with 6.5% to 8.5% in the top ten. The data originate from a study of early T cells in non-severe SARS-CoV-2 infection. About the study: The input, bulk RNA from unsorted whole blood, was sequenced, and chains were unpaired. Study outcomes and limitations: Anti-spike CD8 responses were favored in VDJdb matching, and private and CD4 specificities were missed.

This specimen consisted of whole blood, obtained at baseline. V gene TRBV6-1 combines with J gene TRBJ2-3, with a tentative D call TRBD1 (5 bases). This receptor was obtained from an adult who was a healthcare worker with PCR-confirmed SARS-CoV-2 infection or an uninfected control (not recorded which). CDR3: CASSENSKGRTDTQYF. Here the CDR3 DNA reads TGTGCCAGCAGTGAAAACTCCAAGGGGCGCACAGATACGCAGTATTTT.